This is a list of T cell receptor beta chains from one sample in a study of T cells after posttransplantation cyclophosphamide. Only in-frame clones appear in the TCRdb table, and some are missing; sequencing was by immunoSEQ multiplex PCR. There are approximately 5,100 clones in the sample; about two thirds occur only once, and around 20% lies in the top ten. Sequenced: memory CD8+ T cells sorted from blood. These receptor sequences come from a woman between 55 and 75 years old in good health, CMV-negative, and a related stem cell transplant donor. Each CDR3 is given with its conserved first and last residue. D genes are given only for firm matches. Some rows mark clone size as missing; the rest say once, few, many or name a class of expanded clone.

cdr3_aa: CASSAKTLAPYNEQFF
cdr3_nt: TGTGCCAGTAGTGCTAAGACTTTAGCTCCCTACAATGAGCAGTTCTTC
d_call: -
v_call: TRBV19
clone_size: -
j_call: TRBJ2-1

cdr3_aa: CASTGGSTDTQYF
cdr3_nt: TGTGCCAGTACCGGGGGTAGCACAGATACGCAGTATTTT
d_call: -
v_call: TRBV19
clone_size: -
j_call: TRBJ2-3

cdr3_aa: CASSLTQGDTEAFF
cdr3_nt: TGTGCCAGCAGTTTGACGCAGGGGGACACTGAAGCTTTCTTT
d_call: TRBD1
v_call: TRBV28
clone_size: -
j_call: TRBJ1-1

cdr3_aa: CASGLSSYNEQFF
cdr3_nt: TGCGCCAGCGGACTAAGCTCCTACAATGAGCAGTTCTTC
d_call: -
v_call: TRBV5-1
clone_size: once
j_call: TRBJ2-1

cdr3_aa: CASSILAESTDTQYF
cdr3_nt: TGTGCCAGTAGTATCCTAGCGGAGAGCACAGATACGCAGTATTTT
d_call: TRBD2
v_call: TRBV19
clone_size: -
j_call: TRBJ2-3

cdr3_aa: CSVAPTSTEQYF
cdr3_nt: TGCAGCGTTGCCCCGACTAGTACCGAGCAGTACTTC
d_call: -
v_call: TRBV29-1
clone_size: -
j_call: TRBJ2-7

cdr3_aa: CASSKAGTGELFF
cdr3_nt: TGCGCCAGCAGCAAAGCAGGGACCGGGGAGCTGTTTTTT
d_call: -
v_call: TRBV10-1
clone_size: -
j_call: TRBJ2-2

cdr3_aa: CASSEQRGEDTQYF
cdr3_nt: TGTGCCAGCAGTGAGCAGCGGGGGGAAGATACGCAGTATTTT
d_call: TRBD2
v_call: TRBV2
clone_size: -
j_call: TRBJ2-3

cdr3_aa: CASSTGTSYEQYF
cdr3_nt: TGTGCCAGTAGTACCGGGACATCCTACGAGCAGTACTTC
d_call: -
v_call: TRBV19
clone_size: -
j_call: TRBJ2-7

cdr3_aa: CASRTGGQPQHF
cdr3_nt: TGTGCCAGCAGGACAGGAGGACAGCCCCAGCATTTT
d_call: -
v_call: TRBV6-8
clone_size: -
j_call: TRBJ1-5